Each of the 14 T cell receptor beta chains below was sequenced from the same sample in a study of cytomegalovirus exposure and HLA in healthy donors. In the PCR, 60 Vbeta and 13 Jbeta primers were used. The repertoire was sequenced with immunoSEQ multiplex PCR; TCRdb's copy has only in-frame clones and lacks some. The sample has approximately 74,000 clones, about 60% seen once; the top ten hold 5.7%. Source material: PBMCs. All receptors derive from a man in his thirties or forties in good health and CMV-seropositive.

Only a few counts were recorded for this clone. The chain carries TRBV5-4 and TRBJ2-7; TRBD1 agrees at 7 bases. There are 14 residues in the CDR3. V was clipped by 4 bases and J by 0 bases; unmatched bases: 4. CDR1 and CDR2 (germline): SGHNT, YYREEE (reference sequence). The CDR3 nucleotides are TGTGCCAGCAGCATGAGGACAGGCTCCTACGAGCAGTACTTC. It is translated as CASSMRTGSYEQYF.

The gene calls are TRBV4-1 and TRBJ2-3; 8 bases map to TRBD2. Germline V gives CDR1 MGHRA, CDR2 YSYEKL. Trimming removed 1 base from V and 6 bases from J; junction bases left unmatched: 6. The CDR3 totals 15 residues. In nucleotides, the CDR3 is TGCGCCAGCAGCCAAGGGAACGGGAGGGGGGATACGCAGTATTTT. Protein sequence: CASSQGNGRGDTQYF.

This chain links TRBV29-1 with TRBJ1-3; D may be TRBD1 (6 bases). Germline V gene data show CDR1 as SQVTM and CDR2 as ANQGSEA. CDR3 length: 14 residues. V lost 6 bases to trimming and J lost 0 bases, with 12 bases between them. CDR3: CSVEQGRSGNTIYF. The CDR3 DNA reads TGCAGCGTGGAACAGGGCCGCTCTGGAAACACCATATATTTT.

The chain carries TRBV6-1 and TRBJ2-7, with D possibly being TRBD1 (6 bases). The germline V and J ends were trimmed by 6 bases and 5 bases, with 11 bases remaining between them. The germline CDR1 and CDR2 sequences are MNHNS and SASEGT. The CDR3 covers 12 residues. The CDR3 loop reads CASSERGNEQYF. DNA of the CDR3: TGTGCCAGCAGCGAGAGGGGGAACGAGCAGTACTTC.

The chain is built from TRBV19 and TRBJ1-6, with 9 bases that match TRBD1. CDR3 size: 17 residues. The V gene end was trimmed by 3 bases and the J gene end by 6 bases; junction bases not matched to a gene: 9. Germline CDR1 LNHDA, CDR2 SQIVND (reference sequence). The CDR3 loop is CASSMEYGTGINSPLHF. In DNA form, the CDR3 reads TGTGCCAGTAGTATGGAATACGGGACAGGGATTAATTCACCCCTCCACTTT.

The chain couples TRBV9 to TRBJ2-3; D is unclear. In germline, CDR1 is SGDLS, CDR2 YYNGEE. This CDR3 is built from 11 residues. V lost 3 bases, J lost 6 bases, and 5 bases lay in between. The DNA for the CDR3 is TGTGCCAGCAGCGGAGTGGATACGCAGTATTTT. Amino acids: CASSGVDTQYF.

This chain joins TRBV10-1 and TRBJ1-6; D not certain. Between the trimmed V and J ends, which lost 0 bases and 13 bases, there was a span of 16 bases. Looked up from germline, CDR1 is WNHNN and CDR2 is SYGVQD (reference sequence). This CDR3 comprises 15 residues. CDR3 protein: CASSESGRNQLPLHF. The CDR3 DNA sequence: TGCGCCAGCAGTGAGTCGGGGAGGAACCAGTTGCCCCTCCACTTT.

The gene calls are TRBV7-9 and TRBJ2-7; 13 bases are a match to TRBD2. The CDR3 is 18 residues long. V was pared by 7 bases and J by 0 bases, with 12 bases of the junction left unmatched. Germline V gene data show CDR1 as SEHNR and CDR2 as FQNEAQ (reference sequence). The chain's CDR3 is CASTNPGLAGRSSYEQYF. DNA for the CDR3: TGTGCCAGCACCAACCCGGGACTAGCGGGGAGAAGCTCCTACGAGCAGTACTTC.

This clone was detected once. V gene TRBV6-6 combines with J gene TRBJ1-5, with D hard to call. This CDR3 contains 13 residues. The V gene lost 2 bases and the J gene lost 4 bases, with 6 bases spanning the gap. Germline V CDR1 and CDR2: MNHNY, SVGAGI (reference sequence). The CDR3 sequence: CASSYGLNQPQHF. CDR3 sequence (DNA): TGTGCCAGCAGTTACGGGCTAAATCAGCCCCAGCATTTT.

This CDR3 reads CASSHLIGELFF. Here the CDR3 DNA reads TGCGCCAGCAGCCACCTAATCGGGGAGCTGTTTTTT. The V and J genes are TRBV5-1 and TRBJ2-2, with no clear D. Germline V gives CDR1 SGHRS, CDR2 YFSETQ. V lost 4 bases and J 7 bases, leaving 8 bases between the germline ends. This CDR3 is built from 12 residues. Looking up the rest from reference TRBV5-1 and TRBJ2-2 gives the full variable domain: KAGVTQTPRYLIKTRGQQVTLSCSPISGHRSVSWYQQTPGQGLQFLFEYFSETQRNKGNFPGRFSGRQFSNSRSEMNVSTLELGDSALYLCASSHLIGELFFGEGSRLTVL.

This chain links TRBV29-1 with TRBJ2-3, with TRBD2 matching 10 bases. With 0 bases clipped from V and 7 bases from J, the junction kept 7 bases outside the gene matches. The CDR3 is 15 amino acids. CDR1 is SQVTM, CDR2 ANQGSEA, per germline. Here the CDR3 reads CSVEDPSGSSNTQYF. The CDR3 DNA reads TGCAGCGTTGAAGATCCTAGCGGGAGCTCAAATACGCAGTATTTT.

This clone was seen a handful of times. V usage is TRBV4-1 and J usage is TRBJ1-5; D remains ambiguous. Germline CDR1 MGHRA, CDR2 YSYEKL. The V gene lost 0 bases and the J gene lost 7 bases, with 10 bases spanning the gap. The CDR3 is made up of 14 amino acids. The CDR3 sequence is CASSQDEEVQPQHF. The CDR3 DNA is TGCGCCAGCAGCCAAGATGAAGAGGTCCAGCCCCAGCATTTT.

This chain connects TRBV10-1 to TRBJ2-3; TRBD1 matches at 10 bases. Germline assignment: CDR1 WNHNN and CDR2 SYGVQD (reference sequence). The CDR3 runs to 15 residues. V trimming: 2 bases; J trimming: 9 bases; junction bases outside the gene matches: 8. The CDR3: CASSEGTGVALTQYF. The DNA for the CDR3 is TGCGCCAGCAGTGAGGGGACAGGGGTCGCGCTAACGCAGTATTTT.

The chain links TRBV9 to TRBJ2-3; D is perhaps TRBD1 (6 bases). Germline-derived CDR1 and CDR2 are SGDLS and YYNGEE. Trimming left V 4 bases short and J 3 bases short, with 12 bases between. This CDR3 is built from 14 residues. CDR3 sequence reads: CASSPRTATDTQYF. CDR3 nucleotides: TGTGCCAGCAGCCCCCGGACAGCAACAGATACGCAGTATTTT.